This T cell receptor (gamma chain) was observed in a study of gamma-delta chains in newborns, infants, children. Background on the study: Microbial exposure reportedly drives polyclonal innate γδ T cell expansion after birth.

This CDR3 comprises 14 residues. Trimming at V came to 0 bases and at J to 10 bases, leaving 0 bases not matched to a gene. The germline V gene encodes CDR1 GITISATS and CDR2 ISYDGTV (reference sequence). TCRdb called clones from the reads again using CATT. The table shows about 570 gamma-chain clones, with around 40% occurring only once. This clone rates as large. The chain joins TRGV9 to TRGJP. Sequencing was done on a sample of blood. The TCR originated in a child who was a newborn, infant or young child, either healthy, febrile or measles-vaccinated (not recorded which). The CDR3 DNA reads TGTGCCTTGTGGGAGGTGTTGGGCAAAAAAATCAAGGTATTT. Its protein is CALWEVLGKKIKVF.